The rows below give T cell receptor beta chains drawn from one sample of a study of cytomegalovirus exposure and HLA in healthy donors. The method was immunoSEQ multiplex PCR; TCRdb's version includes in-frame clones alone and lacks a portion of them. The table has some 76,000 clones, roughly 80% seen once. Sequenced: PBMCs. These receptors all come from a woman aged 50 to 65 in good health and CMV-seronegative. The CDR3 runs from the conserved cysteine through the conserved F or W. The order of the fields is D gene, V gene, J gene, clone size, CDR3 DNA, CDR3 protein. D genes are given only for firm matches. For some rows the clone size is stated as once, few or many, or as a class when expanded; others skip it.

TRBD1	TRBV6-1	TRBJ1-4	-	TGTGCCAGCATCCCTGACAGGGGACATGAAAAACTGTTTTTT	CASIPDRGHEKLFF
TRBD1	TRBV18	TRBJ1-1	few	TGTGCCAGCTCACCATACGTCGGACAGGGACTGGGAAACACTGAAGCTTTCTTT	CASSPYVGQGLGNTEAFF
TRBD2	TRBV7-9	TRBJ2-3	-	TGTGCCAGCAGCTTAAGACGGGGACTAGCGGGAGAGGGAGATACGCAGTATTTT	CASSLRRGLAGEGDTQYF
-	TRBV10-3	TRBJ2-1	-	TGTGCCATCAGTGATAAACAACGTGGTGTCAATGAGCAGTTCTTC	CAISDKQRGVNEQFF
TRBD1	TRBV4-3	TRBJ1-1	few	TGCGCCAGCAGCCCCGGGACAGGAGGGAACACTGAAGCTTTCTTT	CASSPGTGGNTEAFF
TRBD2	TRBV6-4	TRBJ2-1	few	TGTGCCAGCAGGGAGAGCGGGAGCTCCTACAATGAGCAGTTCTTC	CASRESGSSYNEQFF
TRBD1	TRBV7-9	TRBJ1-1	-	TGTGCCAGCAGCTTACCCGGACAGGGAGTCTCCTTT	CASSLPGQGVSF
TRBD1	TRBV7-2	TRBJ2-2	-	TGTGCCAGCAGCCTTCTTGGACAGGGCCACACCGGGGAGCTGTTTTTT	CASSLLGQGHTGELFF
-	TRBV28	TRBJ1-1	-	TGTGCCAGCAGTTACTCAGGGGCGGCTTTCTTT	CASSYSGAAFF
TRBD1	TRBV30	TRBJ1-5	-	TGTGCCTGGAGCTCCGGACAGGGCAGTCAGCCCCAGCATTTT	CAWSSGQGSQPQHF
-	TRBV27	TRBJ1-5	-	TGTGCCAGCAGTCCAGGTACGTGGCAGCCCCAGCATTTT	CASSPGTWQPQHF
TRBD1	TRBV6-5	TRBJ1-1	-	TGTGCCAGCAGTTACGGAACAGGGGGCTTCACTGAAGCTTTCTTT	CASSYGTGGFTEAFF
TRBD1	TRBV11-2	TRBJ2-2	once	TGTGCCAGCAGTAAGCTTTGGGTGACAGGGCGTGATAACACCGGGGAGCTGTTTTTT	CASSKLWVTGRDNTGELFF
-	TRBV5-6	TRBJ1-4	once	TGTGCCAGCAGCTTGCCTCCCCCTCCACAAAATTTTGAAAAACTGTTTTTT	CASSLPPPPQNFEKLFF
-	TRBV9	TRBJ1-5	-	TGTGCCAGCAGCCCCGGGGACACCAATCAGCCCCAGCATTTT	CASSPGDTNQPQHF
-	TRBV15	TRBJ1-2	-	TGTGCCACCAGCAGAGATGAAGGGACACCACGGGGCTACACCTTC	CATSRDEGTPRGYTF
TRBD2	TRBV10-2	TRBJ2-3	-	TGCGCCAGCAGTGAGGCCCTAGCGGGGGCCATTGATACGCAGTATTTT	CASSEALAGAIDTQYF
-	TRBV5-6	TRBJ1-6	-	TGTGCCAGCAGCCAAATGACGGGTCGGGGTCCTACTTATAATTCACCCCTCCACTTT	CASSQMTGRGPTYNSPLHF
TRBD2	TRBV9	TRBJ2-1	-	TGTGCCAGCAGCGTAGCTACGACTAGCGAGAATGAGCAGTTCTTC	CASSVATTSENEQFF
-	TRBV5-1	TRBJ2-2	-	TGCGCCAGCAGCTTGCCGCCAGGGACTGGCACCGGGGAGCTGTTTTTT	CASSLPPGTGTGELFF
TRBD2	TRBV6-5	TRBJ2-3	-	TGTGCCAGCAGTTCCTTAGCGGGAGTGAGCACAGATACGCAGTATTTT	CASSSLAGVSTDTQYF
TRBD2	TRBV5-1	TRBJ2-5	-	TGCGCCAGCAGCCCCGGACTAGCGGGGGGGCCGAAGACCCAGTACTTC	CASSPGLAGGPKTQYF
TRBD1	TRBV2	TRBJ2-1	-	TGTGCCAGCAGTGAAGGTCATAGGGGCAGGGGGCGGATAGGGACTTACAATGAGCAGTTCTTC	CASSEGHRGRGRIGTYNEQFF
-	TRBV30	TRBJ1-6	-	TGTGCCTGGACCTCGAATTCACCCCTCCACTTT	CAWTSNSPLHF
TRBD1	TRBV5-1	TRBJ2-3	-	TGCGCCAGCAGCTTGGCGACCCACACAGGGGGCGGGGATACGCAGTATTTT	CASSLATHTGGGDTQYF
-	TRBV27	TRBJ2-5	-	TGTGCCAGCAGTTTCTCGACAGTACAAGAGACCCAGTACTTC	CASSFSTVQETQYF
TRBD1	TRBV18	TRBJ1-5	once	TGTGCCAGCTCACCACAGGACAGGGGATACAATCAGCCCCAGCATTTT	CASSPQDRGYNQPQHF
-	TRBV27	TRBJ1-1	-	TGTGCCAGCACCACTTCGGGGGGTCCACACACTGAAGCTTTCTTT	CASTTSGGPHTEAFF
TRBD1	TRBV5-1	TRBJ2-2	-	TGCGCCAGCAGATGGAGGACAGGGATCGGGGAGCTGTTTTTT	CASRWRTGIGELFF
-	TRBV10-3	TRBJ1-6	-	TGTGCCATCAGTGTGAACAGCAATAATTCACCCCTCCACTTT	CAISVNSNNSPLHF
TRBD1	TRBV27	TRBJ1-5	once	TGTGCCAGCAGTACCTTAACAGGGGATCAGCCCCAGCATTTT	CASSTLTGDQPQHF
TRBD1	TRBV7-2	TRBJ2-2	-	TGTGCCAGCAGCTTAGAGGGGGCCCTAGGGGAGCTGTTTTTT	CASSLEGALGELFF
TRBD2	TRBV19	TRBJ2-1	-	TGTGCCAGTAGAAGAGCGGGACTAGGGACCTACAATGAGCAGTTCTTC	CASRRAGLGTYNEQFF
TRBD2	TRBV7-9	TRBJ2-2	few	TGTGCCAGCAGCTCCGGGACTAGTGACACCGGGGAGCTGTTTTTT	CASSSGTSDTGELFF
TRBD2	TRBV9	TRBJ2-3	-	TGTGCCAGCAGCGTAGATGGGCGGGGGACAGATACGCAGTATTTT	CASSVDGRGTDTQYF
-	TRBV7-2	TRBJ1-4	-	TGTGCCAGCAGCCCCACCGGGGTGCCGCAACTGTTTTTT	CASSPTGVPQLFF